These 27 T cell receptor beta chains originate from one sample sequenced in a study of blood T cell repertoires in COVID-19. The table came from immunoSEQ multiplex PCR; TCRdb's copy has only in-frame clones and leaves some out. Of fewer than 250,000 clones in the sample, about 88% were seen once. Sequences were obtained from PBMCs or T cells enriched from blood (not recorded which). These receptors came from a woman in her twenties or thirties who had recovered from COVID-19.

The chain couples TRBV2 to TRBJ2-3, with 11 bases that match TRBD1. This CDR3 region has 16 residues. Germline assignment: CDR1 SNHLY and CDR2 FYNNEI. V shed 9 bases, J shed 4 bases, and the junction held 12 bases outside the gene matches. CDR3 protein: CARRDRGVAGADTQYF. The CDR3 nucleotides are TGTGCCAGGCGGGACAGGGGGGTAGCGGGCGCAGATACGCAGTATTTT.

The chain employs TRBV14 and TRBJ1-2; 8 nucleotides agree with TRBD1. This CDR3 contains 12 residues. CDR1 is SGHDN and CDR2 is FVKESK in the germline V gene. With 6 bases clipped from V and 9 bases from J, the junction kept 6 bases outside the gene matches. CDR3 nucleotide sequence: TGTGCCAGCAGGGCCGGGACAGGAAGCTACACCTTC. It is translated as CASRAGTGSYTF. Full variable domain (outside the CDR3, taken from reference TRBV14 and TRBJ1-2): EAGVTQFPSHSVIEKGQTVTLRCDPISGHDNLYWYRRVMGKEIKFLLHFVKESKQDESGMPNNRFLAERTGGTYSTLKVQPAELEDSGVYFCASRAGTGSYTFGSGTRLTVV.

V and J are TRBV18 and TRBJ1-3; TRBD1 is a possible D gene (6 bases). This CDR3 is 16 amino acids long. CDR1 and CDR2 from the germline V gene are KGHSH and LQKENI. V was trimmed by 4 bases and J by 0 bases, leaving 13 bases between them. The CDR3 region has the DNA TGTGCCAGCTCACAAGAACGGACAGCCTCTGGAAACACCATATATTTT. Encoded protein: CASSQERTASGNTIYF.

The J gene is TRBJ2-5, the V gene TRBV7-2, with D tentatively TRBD2 (5 bases). This CDR3 spans 14 amino acids. Germline lookup yields CDR1 SGHTA and CDR2 FQGNSA. V lost 2 bases to trimming and J lost 5 bases, with 12 bases between them. CDR3 in amino acids: CASSLTLAVETQYF. The CDR3 DNA reads as TGTGCCAGCAGCTTAACCCTAGCAGTGGAGACCCAGTACTTC.

In this sample, this clone turned up a few times. The V gene is TRBV6-2 or TRBV6-3, the J gene TRBJ1-1; no clear D. Germline loops: CDR1 MNHEY, CDR2 SVGEGT. The CDR3 spans 14 residues. V lost 4 bases to trimming and J lost 1 base, with 10 bases between them. This CDR3 is CASSWRTENTEAFF. The CDR3 region has the DNA TGTGCCAGCAGTTGGAGGACGGAGAACACTGAAGCTTTCTTT.

This clone was observed many times. The chain employs TRBV6-5 and TRBJ1-6; 7 nucleotides line up with TRBD1. CDR1 is MNHEY and CDR2 is SVGAGI in the germline V gene. V was pared by 6 bases and J by 5 bases, with 7 bases of the junction left unmatched. The CDR3 runs 15 residues. Here the CDR3 reads CASRQGEAHNSPLHF. The DNA for the CDR3 is TGTGCCAGCAGGCAGGGGGAGGCCCATAATTCACCCCTCCACTTT.

This clone was seen only once. The V call is TRBV10-3, the J call TRBJ2-1; D uncertain. The CDR3 spans 14 residues. The germline V gene encodes CDR1 ENHRY and CDR2 SYGVKD. The V gene lost 4 bases and the J gene lost 6 bases, with 13 bases spanning the gap. The CDR3: CAISGQSFLNEQFF. CDR3 nucleotides: TGTGCCATCAGTGGGCAAAGTTTTCTCAATGAGCAGTTCTTC.

The gene calls are TRBV19 and TRBJ1-3; D not certain. The ends were cut back, 1 base at V and 4 bases at J, with 8 bases in the middle. The germline V gene has CDR1 LNHDA and CDR2 SQIVND (reference sequence). The CDR3 contains 14 residues. The CDR3 protein is CASSIGGVGNTIYF. The CDR3 DNA is TGTGCCAGTAGTATAGGCGGCGTCGGAAACACCATATATTTT.

The chain employs TRBV12-3 or TRBV12-4 and TRBJ1-2; D unresolved. The CDR3 is made up of 12 amino acids. Trimming left V 8 bases short and J 7 bases short, with 14 bases between. This CDR3 is CASGPGESGYTF. CDR3 bases: TGTGCCAGCGGGCCGGGAGAATCTGGCTACACCTTC.

The chain uses TRBV28 and TRBJ1-2; 7 bases line up with TRBD1. The V segment lost 8 bases and the J segment 4 bases; nucleotides outside the gene matches: 19. This CDR3 has 17 residues. Per germline, CDR1 MDHEN and CDR2 SYDVKM. CDR3: CASRWARTGTRLYGYTF. In nucleotides, the CDR3 is TGTGCCAGCCGGTGGGCGAGGACAGGAACACGCCTCTATGGCTACACCTTC.

V gene TRBV7-9 combines with J gene TRBJ1-2; maybe TRBD1 (6 bases). CDR1 and CDR2 (germline): SEHNR, FQNEAQ (reference sequence). Trimming cost V 3 bases and J 5 bases, with 16 bases left between them. The CDR3 runs to 15 residues. The CDR3 DNA follows: TGTGCCAGCAGCTTTAATCAGGGGCGCAGGTATGGCTACACCTTC. As protein: CASSFNQGRRYGYTF.

The V call is TRBV5-4, the J call TRBJ2-6, with D possibly TRBD2 on 6 matching bases. Trimming took 5 bases from V and 4 from J, leaving 13 bases between them. The CDR3 totals 15 residues. Germline V lookup: CDR1 SGHNT, CDR2 YYREEE (reference sequence). The CDR3 coding sequence is TGTGCCAGCAGGGGGGGAGAGAACGGGGCCAACGTCCTGACTTTC. As protein: CASRGGENGANVLTF.

The chain recombines TRBV29-1 with TRBJ1-2; D not certain. Trimming left V 2 bases short and J 4 bases short, with 8 bases between. Germline V gene lookup returns CDR1 SQVTM and CDR2 ANQGSEA. The CDR3 has 12 residues. For the CDR3, the DNA is TGCAGCGTTGAACGGCCGGGCTATGGCTACACCTTC. This gives the protein CSVERPGYGYTF. Looking up the rest from reference TRBV29-1 and TRBJ1-2 gives the full variable domain: SAVISQKPSRDICQRGTSLTIQCQVDSQVTMMFWYRQQPGQSLTLIATANQGSEATYESGFVIDKFPISRPNLTFSTLTVSNMSPEDSSIYLCSVERPGYGYTFGSGTRLTVV.

This chain connects TRBV7-2 to TRBJ2-3, with 11 bases lining up with TRBD2. The CDR3 is made up of 17 amino acids. CDR1 SGHTA and CDR2 FQGNSA come from the germline V gene. The J segment lost 2 bases and the V segment lost 3 bases, leaving 7 bases of the junction unmatched. CDR3 residues: CASSFPTSGEPTDTQYF. The DNA of the CDR3 is TGTGCCAGCAGCTTTCCGACTAGCGGGGAGCCCACAGATACGCAGTATTTT.

The CDR3 sequence: CASSQGQLSGANVLTF. Written as DNA, the CDR3 is TGTGCCAGCTCACAGGGACAGCTCTCTGGGGCCAACGTCCTGACTTTC. The V call is TRBV18, the J call TRBJ2-6, with 7 bases that match TRBD1. The CDR3 has 16 amino acids. Germline V gene sequence: CDR1 KGHSH, CDR2 LQKENI. The J segment lost 0 bases and the V segment lost 4 bases, leaving 3 bases of the junction unmatched.

The chain employs TRBV4-1 and TRBJ1-2; the match to TRBD1 covers 7 bases. The CDR3 is 15 residues long. Germline lookup yields CDR1 MGHRA and CDR2 YSYEKL. With V trimmed by 4 bases and J by 5 bases, 10 bases remained unmatched. Written as DNA, the CDR3 is TGCGCCAGCAGCCCTGGACAGGTGAGGTCTTATGGCTACACCTTC. Translation: CASSPGQVRSYGYTF.

J is TRBJ1-1 and V is TRBV11-2; D is uncertain. Between the trimmed V and J ends, which lost 0 bases and 1 base, there was a span of 6 bases. The CDR3 is 14 residues long. Per the germline V gene, CDR1 is SGHAT and CDR2 is FQNNGV. CDR3: CASSLEFGNTEAFF. Here the CDR3 DNA reads TGTGCCAGCAGCTTAGAATTCGGGAACACTGAAGCTTTCTTT.

The chain combines TRBV7-2 with TRBJ1-3, with TRBD1 matching over 12 bases. This CDR3 spans 18 amino acids. Germline-derived CDR1 and CDR2 are SGHTA and FQGNSA. Trimming at V came to 2 bases and at J to 3 bases, leaving 8 bases not matched to a gene. The CDR3 here is CASSLMGQGAVYGNTIYF. CDR3 nucleotides: TGTGCCAGCAGCTTAATGGGACAGGGGGCTGTTTATGGAAACACCATATATTTT. Filled out from reference TRBV7-2 and TRBJ1-3, the complete variable domain reads GAGVSQSPSNKVTEKGKDVELRCDPISGHTALYWYRQSLGQGLEFLIYFQGNSAPDKSGLPSDRFSAERTGGSVSTLTIQRTQQEDSAVYLCASSLMGQGAVYGNTIYFGEGSWLTVV.

The chain joins TRBV18 to TRBJ1-5, with 10 positions matching TRBD1. Trimming cost V 6 bases and J 3 bases; bases outside gene matches: 8. The CDR3 loop spans 16 amino acids. Germline assignment: CDR1 KGHSH and CDR2 LQKENI. CDR3 sequence (DNA): TGTGCCAGCTCCCTTGGGACAGGGGAGGCCAATCAGCCCCAGCATTTT. Protein sequence: CASSLGTGEANQPQHF.

This clone has only one observation. V gene TRBV5-1 combines with J gene TRBJ1-5; D not certain. CDR3 size: 13 residues. V gave up 0 bases and J gave up 4 bases, with 5 bases separating them. Germline V CDR1 and CDR2: SGHRS, YFSETQ. CDR3 in amino acids: CASSLARNQPQHF. In DNA form, the CDR3 reads TGCGCCAGCAGCTTGGCGCGGAATCAGCCCCAGCATTTT.

This clone showed up just once. This chain uses TRBV11-3 with TRBJ2-3; 8 bases fit TRBD2. The V and J ends lost 5 bases and 4 bases, in that order; junction bases with no gene match: 11. This CDR3 is built from 16 residues. Germline V CDR1 and CDR2: SGHNT, YENEEA. As DNA, the CDR3 is TGTGCCAGCAGCCCCCGGCGCGGGGGGTCCCCAGATACGCAGTATTTT. Amino acid sequence: CASSPRRGGSPDTQYF.

This clone was picked up many times. The chain carries TRBV5-1 and TRBJ2-1; 8 nucleotides align to TRBD2. The CDR3 is 19 amino acids. Germline assignment: CDR1 SGHRS and CDR2 YFSETQ. The junction had 14 bases not matched to a gene; V was cut back by 0 bases and J by 3 bases. This CDR3 is CASSLGLSGGGKLYNEQFF. The CDR3, as DNA: TGCGCCAGCAGCTTGGGGCTTTCGGGCGGGGGGAAACTCTACAATGAGCAGTTCTTC.

The sample holds a few counts of this clone. This chain links TRBV28 with TRBJ2-7, with a weak D call TRBD1 (5 bases). Trimming stripped 7 bases from V and 2 bases from J, with 15 bases between. The CDR3 spans 14 residues. The germline CDR1 and CDR2 sequences are MDHEN and SYDVKM. CDR3 sequence: CASIPLGQAYEQYF. In DNA, the CDR3 is TGTGCCAGCATACCCCTGGGGCAGGCCTACGAGCAGTACTTC.

The chain carries TRBV5-1 and TRBJ2-2, with D perhaps TRBD1 (5 bases). CDR1 is SGHRS and CDR2 is YFSETQ in the germline V gene. V shed 0 bases and J shed 3 bases, with 12 bases lying between them. This CDR3 has 16 amino acids. The DNA of the CDR3 is TGCGCCAGCAGCTTGGTGGCAGGGCTTGACACCGGGGAGCTGTTTTTT. It encodes CASSLVAGLDTGELFF. The full variable domain, rest sourced from reference TRBV5-1 and TRBJ2-2, is KAGVTQTPRYLIKTRGQQVTLSCSPISGHRSVSWYQQTPGQGLQFLFEYFSETQRNKGNFPGRFSGRQFSNSRSEMNVSTLELGDSALYLCASSLVAGLDTGELFFGEGSRLTVL.

V is TRBV20-1 and J is TRBJ2-5; no definite D call. The CDR3 extends over 11 amino acids. CDR1 is DFQATT, CDR2 SNEGSKA, per germline (reference sequence). V dropped 3 bases and J dropped 5 bases, with 7 bases sitting between them. The CDR3 protein is CSARTGETQYF. The CDR3, as DNA: TGCAGTGCTAGGACCGGGGAGACCCAGTACTTC.

The chain is built from TRBV7-9 and TRBJ2-1; perhaps TRBD1 as D (5 bases). This CDR3 has 15 amino acids. Trimming left V 3 bases short and J 0 bases short, with 9 bases between. Germline CDR1 SEHNR, CDR2 FQNEAQ (reference sequence). The CDR3 DNA reads TGTGCCAGCAGCTTCAGGGTGAGCTCCTACAATGAGCAGTTCTTC. Translated: CASSFRVSSYNEQFF.

The chain combines TRBV3-1 (or the pseudogene TRBV3-2) with TRBJ2-3; 7 bases fit TRBD2. The CDR3 is 15 amino acids. After removal of 4 bases from V and 4 bases from J, the junction contained 8 bases not matched to a gene. The germline V gene has CDR1 LGHDT and CDR2 YNNKEL (reference sequence). DNA for the CDR3: TGTGCCAGCAGCCCGGGGGGACCCGGGGCAGATACGCAGTATTTT. It codes for CASSPGGPGADTQYF.